The clone carrying this TCR beta chain was detected once. Its specificity is unknown. The sample is drawn from a study of cytomegalovirus exposure and HLA in healthy donors. Study-level results: First-cohort TCR clusters were later found to tend to co-occur in the 120 or so validation repertoires. Rarity marked most TCR sequences, yet some public TCRs occurred in many donors. Associated with cytomegalovirus, according to the listing, were around 160 TCR beta chains.

This CDR3 has 18 amino acids. Per the germline V gene, CDR1 is SEHNR and CDR2 is FQNEAQ (reference sequence). J gave up 3 bases and V 1 base, and 13 bases lay outside the gene matches. From the approximately 120-subject validation cohort, which was separate from the roughly 670-subject first cohort, the donors were drawn. Data came from immunoSEQ multiplex PCR; TCRdb stores just in-frame clones and leaves some out. The table has hundreds of thousands of clones, roughly 85% seen once. This chain uses TRBV7-9 with TRBJ2-3, with 7 bases that match TRBD2. The sample consisted of PBMCs. The TCR was taken from a woman younger than 35 in good health and CMV-seronegative. The CDR3 loop is CASSLVLGRVITTDTQYF. CDR3 coding DNA: TGTGCCAGCAGCTTAGTGCTGGGGAGGGTCATTACGACAGATACGCAGTATTTT.